The present T cell receptor beta chain was sequenced within a study of T-cell reconstitution after alpha-beta-depleted transplantation in children. The sample holds a few counts of this clonotype. CDR3 size: 15 residues. V was cut by 4 bases and J by 8 bases, with 21 bases left in between. Germline CDR1 SGDLS, CDR2 YYNGEE. A library of TCRbeta sequences, prepared with unique molecular identifiers, was generated. TCRdb passed the PCR reads through MiXCR, listing each CDR3 protein once. The sample holds around 480,000 distinct CDR3 sequences, approximately 29% seen once. This receptor was identified in a human donor who donated a stem cell graft to a child with aplastic anemia. The specimen comprised PBMCs from the stem cell graft donor, sampled from the stem cell graft. The chain links TRBV9 to TRBJ1-2, with unresolved D. The chain's CDR3 is CASSIGTETFMGYTF. CDR3 nucleotides: TGTGCCAGCAGCATAGGTACAGAGACATTTATGGGCTACACCTTC.